The clone carrying this T cell receptor (beta chain) was seen just once. Measured with immunoSEQ multiplex PCR; TCRdb has only the in-frame clones, and not every one. The table records about 2.4 million clones, approximately 94% of them present only once. This sample is drawn from a study of shared clonotypes between healthy human individuals. V lost 4 bases to trimming and J lost 2 bases; unmatched junction nucleotides: 1. CDR1 and CDR2 from the germline V gene are SQVTM and ANQGSEA. CDR3 length: 13 residues. The chain has TRBV29-1 and TRBJ1-3; 8 bases fit TRBD1. The origin of this receptor is a man younger than 35 in good health. Material for sequencing was naive CD4+ T cells sorted from blood. Subset indicated: CD45RA+ positively selected. The CDR3: CSVGTGTGNTIYF. The CDR3 DNA reads as TGCAGCGTTGGGACAGGGACTGGAAACACCATATATTTT. The variable domain in full, completed from reference TRBV29-1 and TRBJ1-3, reads SAVISQKPSRDICQRGTSLTIQCQVDSQVTMMFWYRQQPGQSLTLIATANQGSEATYESGFVIDKFPISRPNLTFSTLTVSNMSPEDSSIYLCSVGTGTGNTIYFGEGSWLTVV.